Listed below are T cell receptor beta chains from one sample, sequenced in a study of blood T cells in healthy people across ages. Via MiXCR, TCRdb re-called the 5' RACE reads, giving one row per CDR3 protein. The sample has roughly 1.5 million distinct CDR3 sequences, approximately 39% seen once. The sample comprised blood. These receptors originate from a woman younger than 35 in good health. The CDR3 runs from the conserved cysteine through the conserved F or W. D genes are given only for firm matches. The size entry is marked missing in some rows and otherwise reads once, few, many or a size class.

TRBJ2-3	.	TRBD2	TRBV7-2	TGTGCCAGCAGCTCGCCCGTATGGGACTACAGAGGGGCAGATACGCAGTATTTT	CASSSPVWDYRGADTQYF
TRBJ2-1	few	TRBD2	TRBV20-1	TGCAGTGCCGGGACTATAGCTCGACGCGATCCGCAGTTCTTC	CSAGTIARRDPQFF
TRBJ2-1	few	TRBD2	TRBV27	TGTGCCAGCAGGCCTGGACTAGCGCTTGAGCAGTTCTTC	CASRPGLALEQFF
TRBJ1-5	once	TRBD1	TRBV7-8	TGTGCCAGCACCCACTGGGCCAGGGGACAGAGGAGCAATCAGCCCCAGCATTTT	CASTHWARGQRSNQPQHF
TRBJ2-7	.	.	TRBV4-2	TGTGCCAGCAGCCAAGATCTTGAGCTTCGGGGCTACGAGCAGTACTTC	CASSQDLELRGYEQYF
TRBJ2-7	few	.	TRBV7-2	TGTGCCAGCAGCCAATCGGGACAACTACCCTACGAGCAGTACTTC	CASSQSGQLPYEQYF
TRBJ2-5	.	.	TRBV7-2	TGTGCCAGCAGCTTAGGGGGGGCCGGAGAGGCCCAGTACTTC	CASSLGGAGEAQYF
TRBJ1-2	.	.	TRBV6-1	TGTGCCAGCAGTGAAATGTCAGGTCGTTTTATCGCCTATGGCTACACCTTC	CASSEMSGRFIAYGYTF
TRBJ2-7	.	TRBD1	TRBV4-1	TGCGCCAGCAGCCTCATACCCGGGACAGGGGCTTTCTACGAGCAGTACTTC	CASSLIPGTGAFYEQYF
TRBJ1-3	.	.	TRBV5-5	TGTGCCAGCAGCTTCGGGGCGGTCTTCTCTGGAAACACCATATATTTT	CASSFGAVFSGNTIYF
TRBJ2-7	.	.	TRBV21-1	TGTGCCAGCAGCCCCCCGAGGGACAGGGGGTTCCCCCCACATTACGAGCAGTACTTC	CASSPPRDRGFPPHYEQYF
TRBJ2-5	.	.	TRBV7-2	TGTGCCAGCAGCGTAGTAGCACAAGAGACCCAGTACTTC	CASSVVAQETQYF
TRBJ2-1	few	TRBD2	TRBV9	TGTGCCAGCAGCGTAGGGGGTAGCGGGGCTTACAATGAGCAGTTCTTC	CASSVGGSGAYNEQFF
TRBJ1-1	.	.	TRBV12-3/TRBV12-4	TGTGCCAGCAGTCTTCCGGTTTCAGGGGCTTTCTTT	CASSLPVSGAFF
TRBJ2-5	once	.	TRBV15	TGTGCCACCAGCAGAGCGACCCCCTCCGATGAGCAGTACTTC	CATSRATPSDEQYF
TRBJ2-1	.	.	TRBV5-6	TGTGCCAGCAGCTTGGATTACCAGCGGACTTACAATGAGCAGTTCTTC	CASSLDYQRTYNEQFF
TRBJ2-3	.	.	TRBV14	TGTGCCAGCAGCCAAGGGCCCTTTGCTCCCGGTGGGGATACGCAGTATTTT	CASSQGPFAPGGDTQYF
TRBJ1-2	.	.	TRBV12-3/TRBV12-4	TGTGCCAGCGGACCGGACAGACTATATGGCTACACCTTC	CASGPDRLYGYTF
TRBJ2-2	.	.	TRBV29-1	TGCAGCGTTGTGGTCGGGAGCAACACCGGGGAGCTGTTTTTT	CSVVVGSNTGELFF
TRBJ2-5	.	TRBD2	TRBV7-9	TGTGCCAGCAGCTTAAGTCGACTAGCAGATATCCAAGAGACCCAGTACTTC	CASSLSRLADIQETQYF
TRBJ1-1	.	.	TRBV12-3/TRBV12-4	TGTGCCAGCAGGGAGATGAACACTGAAGCTTTCTTT	CASREMNTEAFF
TRBJ1-5	.	.	TRBV20-1	TGCAGTGCTGTTGGGGATCCTAATCAGCCCCAGCATTTT	CSAVGDPNQPQHF
TRBJ2-1	.	TRBD2	TRBV2	TGTGCCAATGCGGGACTAGCGGGAGCGGTGTTCTACAATGAGCAGTTCTTC	CANAGLAGAVFYNEQFF
TRBJ2-1	many	.	TRBV7-9	TGTGCCAGCAGTCCAACCTACAATGAGCAGTTCTTC	CASSPTYNEQFF
TRBJ2-2	.	.	TRBV7-9	TGTGCCAGCAAGTCCCGCACCGGGGAGCTGTTTTTT	CASKSRTGELFF
TRBJ2-2	.	.	TRBV7-9	TGTGCCAGCAGGCCTCGTGGGGGGATCACCAACACCGGGGAGCTGTTTTTT	CASRPRGGITNTGELFF
TRBJ2-7	.	.	TRBV2	TGTGCCAGCAGTGAGGGGACGGCGCTATCCTACGAGCAGTACTTC	CASSEGTALSYEQYF
TRBJ1-1	.	.	TRBV6-2/TRBV6-3	TGTGCCAGCAGTTACTCCGGGGTGAAGAACACTGAAGCTTTCTTT	CASSYSGVKNTEAFF
TRBJ2-1	.	.	TRBV5-1	TGCGCCAGCCGCTGGACGGTTTCCTACAATGAGCAGTTCTTC	CASRWTVSYNEQFF
TRBJ2-3	few	TRBD2	TRBV20-1	TGCAGTGCTAGAAAGGGGATTGGCGGGGGACGCACAGATACGCAGTATTTT	CSARKGIGGGRTDTQYF
TRBJ2-1	.	.	TRBV20-1	TGCAGTGCCTTTACTAGTGGATTTCGTCATGAGCAGTTCTTC	CSAFTSGFRHEQFF
TRBJ2-7	few	TRBD1	TRBV4-3	TGCGCCAGCAGCTTTGAAGTAACCTTGGGACAGGCTAACTCCTACGAGCAGTACTTC	CASSFEVTLGQANSYEQYF
TRBJ2-1	few	TRBD2	TRBV4-3	TGCGCCAGCAGCCAAGTCATTTGGACTAGCGGGAGAGGGGTGCCCAATGAGCAGTTCTTC	CASSQVIWTSGRGVPNEQFF
TRBJ1-1	.	.	TRBV10-3	TGTGCCATCAGTGGAGGGGACACTGAAGCTTTCTTT	CAISGGDTEAFF
TRBJ1-2	.	.	TRBV7-2	TGTGCCAGCACCTTTCGGGCGGGGCGATATGGCTACACCTTC	CASTFRAGRYGYTF
TRBJ2-5	.	TRBD2	TRBV29-1	TGCAGCGTAGAGGTTGGGAGGGGAGAGACCCAGTACTTC	CSVEVGRGETQYF
TRBJ2-4	.	.	TRBV27	TGTGCCAGCACCCCGGGGTCCCTCCCAAACATTCAGTACTTC	CASTPGSLPNIQYF
TRBJ1-2	many	.	TRBV12-3/TRBV12-4	TGTGCCAGCAGTTTCACGGCGGAACCCAACTATGGCTACACCTTC	CASSFTAEPNYGYTF
TRBJ2-3	.	.	TRBV12-3/TRBV12-4	TGTGCCAGCAGTTTACGGCGGATCGCAGATACGCAGTATTTT	CASSLRRIADTQYF
TRBJ2-1	many	.	TRBV3-1	TGTGCCAGCAGCCAAGCGTCCAGCTCCTACAATGAGCAGTTCTTC	CASSQASSSYNEQFF
TRBJ1-1	.	TRBD1	TRBV9	TGTGCCAGCAGCGTAGGTCACAGGGGGATCGGCACTGAAGCTTTCTTT	CASSVGHRGIGTEAFF
TRBJ2-7	once	.	TRBV21-1	TGTGCCAGCAGCAATTGGGGACAACTCTACGAGCAGTACTTC	CASSNWGQLYEQYF
TRBJ2-7	few	.	TRBV9	TGTGCCAGCAGCGTAGGCCCATCCACAAGACCCCGGCTCGGATACTACGAGCAGTACTTC	CASSVGPSTRPRLGYYEQYF
TRBJ2-3	few	.	TRBV7-2	TGTGCCAGCAGCCAGTACGGGGTCGGCGATACGCAGTATTTT	CASSQYGVGDTQYF
TRBJ2-1	.	.	TRBV6-6	TGTGCCAGCAGTATCTTTACAGGGTATTCAGAGACCCAGTTCTTC	CASSIFTGYSETQFF
TRBJ1-5	.	TRBD1	TRBV6-1	TGTGCCATTAAGAAGGACAGGGATAGCAATCAGCCCCAGCATTTT	CAIKKDRDSNQPQHF
TRBJ1-1	.	.	TRBV9	TGTGCCAGCAGCGTAGGTGGCGGTTGGGAGGGAACGAACACTGAAGCTTTCTTT	CASSVGGGWEGTNTEAFF
TRBJ1-1	.	.	TRBV4-3	TGCGCCAGCAGCCAAGACGTGAGGGGCATGAACACTGAAGCTTTCTTT	CASSQDVRGMNTEAFF
TRBJ2-1	many	TRBD2	TRBV12-3/TRBV12-4	TGTGCCAGCAGTCTTACCGGGACTAGCGGCAGAGCGGGGTTCTTC	CASSLTGTSGRAGFF
TRBJ1-5	.	TRBD1	TRBV20-1	TGCAGTGTCCTCGGCGGGACAGAGTATAGCAATCAGCCCCAGCATTTT	CSVLGGTEYSNQPQHF
TRBJ1-6	few	.	TRBV5-5	TGTGCCAGCAGCCCCCGGACAGAGGGCTATAATTCACCCCTCCACTTT	CASSPRTEGYNSPLHF
TRBJ2-2	.	TRBD1	TRBV7-2	TGTGCCAGCAGACGACGACAGGGAAGGACCGGGGAGCTGTTTTTT	CASRRRQGRTGELFF
TRBJ2-1	.	.	TRBV7-2	TGTGCCAGCAGCTTATCCGGCTCCTCAATCCCCAATGAGCAGTTCTTC	CASSLSGSSIPNEQFF
TRBJ2-7	few	.	TRBV6-5	TGTGCCAGCAGTCTAGCCGGCCTGTTGGACGAGCAGTACTTC	CASSLAGLLDEQYF
TRBJ1-6	few	.	TRBV3-1	TGTGCCAGCAGCCAAGTAGGGGATTATAATTCACCCCTCCACTTT	CASSQVGDYNSPLHF
TRBJ2-2	.	.	TRBV6-2/TRBV6-3	TGTGCCAGCAGTAGGTACCCCTGGAGAGCCGGGGAGCTGTTTTTT	CASSRYPWRAGELFF
TRBJ1-5	few	.	TRBV20-1	TGCAGTGCTAGAGGGCAATCGCCATATCAGCCCCAGCATTTT	CSARGQSPYQPQHF
TRBJ2-3	many	.	TRBV7-8	TGTGCCAGCAGCTTAGCGCGGGCTAGCACAGATACGCAGTATTTT	CASSLARASTDTQYF
TRBJ2-1	.	TRBD2	TRBV4-1	TGCGCCAGCAGCCAAGTGGGGACTAGCGAGAGAAGAAATGAGCAGTTCTTC	CASSQVGTSERRNEQFF
TRBJ1-1	.	.	TRBV5-1	TGCGCCAGCAGCTTCCAATATGTGGGAACTGAAGCTTTCTTT	CASSFQYVGTEAFF